The 25 T cell receptor beta chains given below trace back to one sample, sequenced in a study of PD-1 blockade in classical Hodgkin lymphoma. As to time point: cycle 4 day 1 (C4D1), after less than 7 weeks of nivolumab. Every one of the patients relapsed after autologous stem cell transplantation (brentuximab vedotin exposure was variable). Clones were read by immunoSEQ multiplex PCR, and TCRdb kept only the in-frame ones, dropping some. The sample lists about 47,000 clones, 80% occurring once. The source material was peripheral blood mononuclear cells (PBMCs), sampled before the fourth cycle of nivolumab. These receptors all stem from a human donor with classical Hodgkin lymphoma.

The rearrangement joins TRBV21-1 to TRBJ2-5; the D call in the table, TRBD2, was not verified against the DNA. TRBV21-1 has pseudogene status. The CDR3 runs to 16 residues. CDR3 sequence (DNA): TGTGCCAGCAGCAAAGCTCGGGCGGGGGAACAAGAGACCCAGTACTTC. It encodes CASSKARAGEQETQYF.

V and J are TRBV7-2 and TRBJ2-5; D ambiguous. The CDR3 spans 12 residues. Germline assignment: CDR1 SGHTA and CDR2 FQGNSA. The ends were cut back, 3 bases at V and 5 bases at J, with 7 bases in the middle. Here the CDR3 DNA reads TGTGCCAGCAGCTTGGGGATTGAGACCCAGTACTTC. Translation: CASSLGIETQYF.

This chain joins TRBV5-6 and TRBJ1-1, with D uncertain. Deletions cut 2 bases from V and 6 bases from J, with 11 bases between. This CDR3 is 13 amino acids long. The germline gives CDR1 SGHDT, CDR2 YYEEEE. Here the CDR3 reads CASSFEQFAEAFF. CDR3 nucleotides: TGTGCCAGCAGCTTTGAACAGTTTGCTGAAGCTTTCTTT.

V usage is TRBV9 and J usage is TRBJ1-1, with TRBD1 identical over 7 bases. Germline CDR1 SGDLS, CDR2 YYNGEE. The V segment lost 0 bases and the J segment 1 base; nucleotides outside the gene matches: 9. This CDR3 has 17 amino acids. This chain's CDR3 is CASSVDLRAGGNTEAFF. The DNA of the CDR3 is TGTGCCAGCAGCGTAGATCTCCGGGCAGGGGGGAACACTGAAGCTTTCTTT.

The rearrangement links TRBV6-5 to TRBJ2-7, with a tentative D call TRBD1 (6 bases). Trimming stripped 2 bases from V and 4 bases from J, with 15 bases between. There are 15 residues in the CDR3. The germline V gene has CDR1 MNHEY and CDR2 SVGAGI. The CDR3 DNA reads as TGTGCCAGCAGTTACCGTACAGGGTTGGGGTACGAGCAGTACTTC. This gives the protein CASSYRTGLGYEQYF.

This clone was observed a few times. One end of the junction is discordant with germline, which a read error may explain. The chain joins TRBV13 to TRBJ1-2; 12 bases match TRBD1. The CDR3 consists of 15 residues. The germline CDR1 and CDR2 sequences are PRHDT and FYEKMQ (reference sequence). CDR3 loop: CASSVGTGGSYGYTF. For the CDR3, the DNA is TGTGCCAGCAGCGTAGGGACAGGGGGCTCCTATGGCTACACCTTC.

The V call is TRBV5-1, the J call TRBJ2-1, with D perhaps TRBD2 (5 bases). The germline CDR1 and CDR2 sequences are SGHRS and YFSETQ. The V end lost 0 bases, the J end lost 4 bases, and 8 bases lay between the germline ends. This CDR3 spans 14 amino acids. The DNA of the CDR3 is TGCGCCAGCAGCTTGGACCGAGGGTACAATGAGCAGTTCTTC. Translation gives CASSLDRGYNEQFF.

The chain has TRBV5-1 and TRBJ1-1, with a possible D match to TRBD1 (5 bases). CDR1 SGHRS and CDR2 YFSETQ come from the germline V gene. The CDR3 spans 16 residues. V dropped 0 bases and J dropped 4 bases, with 16 bases sitting between them. CDR3 sequence: CASSLAQGAPGTEAFF. In DNA form, the CDR3 reads TGCGCCAGCAGCTTGGCTCAGGGCGCCCCCGGCACTGAAGCTTTCTTT. Based on the CDR3 plus reference TRBV5-1 and TRBJ1-1, the full variable domain is KAGVTQTPRYLIKTRGQQVTLSCSPISGHRSVSWYQQTPGQGLQFLFEYFSETQRNKGNFPGRFSGRQFSNSRSEMNVSTLELGDSALYLCASSLAQGAPGTEAFFGQGTRLTVV.

V and J are TRBV28 and TRBJ2-2; D perhaps matches TRBD2 (5 bases). The CDR3 runs to 13 residues. The germline gives CDR1 MDHEN, CDR2 SYDVKM. V shed 6 bases and J shed 5 bases, with 10 bases lying between them. CDR3 amino acids: CASREGMTGELFF. The CDR3 region has the DNA TGTGCCAGCAGAGAGGGTATGACCGGGGAGCTGTTTTTT.

The chain carries TRBV6-5 and TRBJ2-7; no definite D call. Germline CDR1 MNHEY, CDR2 SVGAGI. With 6 bases removed from V and 4 bases from J, the gap between germline ends came to 10 bases. The CDR3 covers 12 residues. This CDR3 reads CASRTPLYEQYF. The DNA of the CDR3 is TGTGCCAGCAGGACCCCCCTTTACGAGCAGTACTTC.

This chain connects TRBV30 to TRBJ2-3; 9 nucleotides match TRBD2. V dropped 5 bases and J dropped 5; count of bases not matched to a gene: 5. Per the germline V gene, CDR1 is GTSNPN and CDR2 is SVGIG (reference sequence). The length of the CDR3 is 13 residues. The CDR3 protein is CAWGGAGGDTQYF. As DNA, the CDR3 is TGTGCCTGGGGGGGAGCGGGAGGAGATACGCAGTATTTT.

The count of this clone is one. This chain joins TRBV5-3 and TRBJ2-7, with D maybe TRBD2 (6 bases). TRBV5-3 belongs to the ORF category, with a function that is uncertain. The CDR3 has 17 residues. Trimming removed 5 bases at V and 3 bases at J, with 24 bases between. The CDR3 nucleotides read TGTGCCAGAAGACTGGAGTATGGAGGGGCGATCAACTACGAGCAGTACTTC. It yields the protein CARRLEYGGAINYEQYF.

This clone was recorded a few times. The J gene is TRBJ1-3, the V gene TRBV30; D ambiguous. The germline CDR1 and CDR2 sequences are GTSNPN and SVGIG (reference sequence). V gave up 5 bases and J gave up 4 bases, with 9 bases separating them. The CDR3 runs to 12 residues. As DNA, the CDR3 is TGTGCCTGGGGTGGATTCGGAAACACCATATATTTT. Its protein product is CAWGGFGNTIYF.

This clone was seen a single time. The chain joins TRBV6-4 to TRBJ2-2, with D perhaps assigned TRBD1 or TRBD2 (5 bases each). This CDR3 contains 16 residues. Germline V CDR1 and CDR2: MRHNA, SNTAGT. The V end was cut by 6 bases, the J end by 0 bases, with 14 bases between. The CDR3 DNA follows: TGTGCCAGCAGGACTACAGGTCCTTCGAACACCGGGGAGCTGTTTTTT. This encodes CASRTTGPSNTGELFF.

The V gene is TRBV30, the J gene TRBJ2-3; either TRBD1 or TRBD2 may supply D (7 bases each). CDR3 length: 13 residues. Germline V CDR1 and CDR2: GTSNPN, SVGIG (reference sequence). V gave up 4 bases and J gave up 5 bases, with 13 bases separating them. CDR3 residues: CAWTGGVRDTQYF. The CDR3 DNA follows: TGTGCCTGGACAGGGGGGGTACGAGATACGCAGTATTTT.

The chain employs TRBV11-3 and TRBJ1-1; D is possibly TRBD1 (6 bases). CDR3 length equals 14 residues. Germline-derived CDR1 and CDR2 are SGHNT and YENEEA. Between the trimmed V and J ends, which lost 7 bases and 0 bases, there was a span of 12 bases. The CDR3 region has the DNA TGTGCCAGCAAACGGACAGAGTTGAACACTGAAGCTTTCTTT. Its translation is CASKRTELNTEAFF. The variable domain in full, with the rest retrieved from reference TRBV11-3 and TRBJ1-1, is EAGVVQSPRYKIIEKKQPVAFWCNPISGHNTLYWYLQNLGQGPELLIRYENEEAVDDSQLPKDRFSAERLKGVDSTLKIQPAELGDSAVYLCASKRTELNTEAFFGQGTRLTVV.

This chain joins TRBV5-1 and TRBJ1-1; a weak D match, TRBD1 (5 bases). The germline V gene encodes CDR1 SGHRS and CDR2 YFSETQ. This CDR3 has 14 residues. The V end was cut by 4 bases, the J end by 3 bases, with 13 bases between. The chain's CDR3 is CASSDPGGDTEAFF. Here the CDR3 DNA reads TGCGCCAGCAGCGACCCGGGGGGGGACACTGAAGCTTTCTTT.

For this clone: An end of the junction differs from the germline gene, which may be a read error. This chain uses TRBV2 with TRBJ2-5; 15 bases are shared with TRBD2. In germline, CDR1 is SNHLY, CDR2 FYNNEI. The CDR3 consists of 15 residues. The CDR3 DNA sequence: TGTGCCAGCAGCCCTTTCGGACTAGCGGGGGGGCACCCAGACTTC. The encoded protein is CASSPFGLAGGHPDF.

The chain employs TRBV28 and TRBJ2-4; TRBD1 might be the D (5 bases). CDR1 is MDHEN and CDR2 is SYDVKM in the germline V gene. This CDR3 is built from 13 residues. The V gene lost 6 bases and the J gene lost 7 bases, with 13 bases spanning the gap. The CDR3, as DNA: TGTGCCAGCAGCCTCACACAGGTGAACATTCAGTACTTC. Translated, it gives CASSLTQVNIQYF.

With respect to this clone: At one end, the junction sequence differs from germline, possibly due to a read error. V usage is TRBV5-1 and J usage is TRBJ2-7, with a possible D match to TRBD2 (6 bases). The CDR3 runs 13 residues. CDR1 and CDR2 (germline): SGHRS, YFSETQ. DNA for the CDR3: TGTGCCAGCAGCTTGGAGGGGTCCTACGAGCAGTACTTC. Its translation: CASSLEGSYEQYF.

This clone has a count of ten or more. V gene TRBV5-1 combines with J gene TRBJ2-7, with D possibly matching TRBD1 (6 bases). The CDR3 is 13 residues long. Trimming shortened V by 6 bases and J by 5 bases, and 15 bases separated the two germline ends. CDR1 is SGHRS and CDR2 is YFSETQ in the germline V gene. DNA for the CDR3: TGCGCCAGCAACACAGGGCCCCTGGACGAGCAGTACTTC. It yields the protein CASNTGPLDEQYF.

In its sample, this clone was seen a few times. The chain links TRBV27 to TRBJ2-1; TRBD1 aligns across 8 bases. Germline-derived CDR1 and CDR2 are MNHEY and SMNVEV (reference sequence). The CDR3 contains 14 residues. The trim removed 5 bases at V and 8 bases at J, leaving 8 bases unmatched. CDR3 protein: CASSVAGQGHEQFF. DNA for the CDR3: TGTGCCAGCAGTGTCGCCGGACAGGGTCATGAGCAGTTCTTC.

V gene TRBV30 combines with J gene TRBJ1-1, with 9 bases aligning to TRBD1. Germline CDR1 GTSNPN, CDR2 SVGIG (reference sequence). There are 15 residues in the CDR3. Trimming removed 5 bases from V and 0 bases from J; junction bases left unmatched: 7. The CDR3 spells CAWHRGLGVNTEAFF. The CDR3 coding sequence is TGTGCCTGGCACAGGGGGCTCGGGGTGAACACTGAAGCTTTCTTT.

The chain carries TRBV5-1 and TRBJ2-1, with 10 bases aligning to TRBD2. The CDR3 totals 18 residues. The trim removed 4 bases at V and 3 bases at J, leaving 13 bases unmatched. Germline V gene sequence: CDR1 SGHRS, CDR2 YFSETQ. The CDR3: CASSLWSGLAADYNEQFF. For the CDR3, the DNA is TGCGCCAGCAGCCTTTGGTCAGGACTAGCGGCCGACTACAATGAGCAGTTCTTC.

The chain couples TRBV6-1 to TRBJ2-7; D perhaps matches TRBD1 (6 bases). CDR3 length: 14 residues. The germline gives CDR1 MNHNS, CDR2 SASEGT. V gave up 2 bases and J gave up 1 base, with 9 bases separating them. In nucleotides, the CDR3 is TGTGCCAGCAGTGAACAGGGGCCGTCCTACGAGCAGTACTTC. It encodes CASSEQGPSYEQYF.